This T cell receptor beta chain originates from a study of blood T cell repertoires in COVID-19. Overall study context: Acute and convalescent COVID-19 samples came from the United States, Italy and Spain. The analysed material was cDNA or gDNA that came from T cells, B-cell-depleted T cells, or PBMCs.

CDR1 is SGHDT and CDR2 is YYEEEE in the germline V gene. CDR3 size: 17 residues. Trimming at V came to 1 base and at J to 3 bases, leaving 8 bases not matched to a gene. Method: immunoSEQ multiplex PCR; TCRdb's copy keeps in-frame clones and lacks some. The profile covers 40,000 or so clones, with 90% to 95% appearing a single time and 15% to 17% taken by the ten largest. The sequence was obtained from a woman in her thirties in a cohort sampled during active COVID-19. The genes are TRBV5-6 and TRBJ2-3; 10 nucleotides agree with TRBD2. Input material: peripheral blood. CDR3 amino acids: CASSLLPSGRRTDTQYF. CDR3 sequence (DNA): TGTGCCAGCAGCTTGCTTCCTAGCGGGAGAAGGACAGATACGCAGTATTTT.